The rows below give T cell receptor beta chains drawn from one sample of a study of radiotherapy plus CTLA-4 blockade in lung cancer. Sequenced by immunoSEQ multiplex PCR; TCRdb stores in-frame clones only, minus some. The sample has 90,000 or so clones, about four fifths seen once. The specimen was peripheral blood, collected from a patient treated with radiotherapy plus ipilimumab. These receptors came from a human donor with non-small cell lung cancer who had stable disease on radiotherapy plus ipilimumab. The CDR3 runs from the conserved cysteine through the conserved F or W. The order of the fields is V gene, J gene, clone size, D gene, CDR3 protein, CDR3 DNA. The D gene is left open where the match is weak. The size of a clone is reported for some rows only, either as once, few or many, or as a class for expanded clones.

>TRBV19|TRBJ2-5|NA|TRBD1
CASSVEQGAETQYF
TGTGCCAGTAGTGTAGAACAGGGGGCGGAGACCCAGTACTTC
>TRBV7-3|TRBJ2-2|NA|NA
CASSLNTGELFF
TGTGCCAGCAGCCTAAACACCGGGGAGCTGTTTTTT
>TRBV5-5|TRBJ1-6|NA|NA
CASSLLGGGGYNSPLHF
TGTGCCAGCAGCCTCCTTGGAGGTGGGGGCTATAATTCACCCCTCCACTTT
>TRBV10-2|TRBJ1-5|NA|NA
CASSERWGRSNQPQHF
TGCGCCAGCAGTGAGCGGTGGGGGCGGTCCAATCAGCCCCAGCATTTT
>TRBV5-1|TRBJ2-3|NA|TRBD2
CASSPGTSGRGTQYF
TGCGCCAGCAGCCCTGGGACTAGCGGGAGGGGTACGCAGTATTTT
>TRBV7-9|TRBJ1-2|NA|TRBD1
CASRLPGQGFHTF
TGTGCCAGCAGACTACCGGGACAGGGCTTCCACACCTTC
>TRBV28|TRBJ2-1|NA|TRBD2
CASSPRLWTSNYNEQFF
TGTGCCAGCAGTCCTCGACTTTGGACTAGCAACTACAATGAGCAGTTCTTC
>TRBV4-1|TRBJ2-7|NA|TRBD2
CASSQDRAGTRYEQYF
TGCGCCAGCAGCCAAGACCGAGCCGGGACTAGGTACGAGCAGTACTTC
>TRBV7-9|TRBJ2-3|NA|NA
CASSPPSGLGADTQYF
TGTGCCAGCAGCCCCCCAAGCGGGTTGGGGGCAGATACGCAGTATTTT
>TRBV5-1|TRBJ2-1|NA|NA
CASSPQRANYNEQFF
TGCGCCAGCAGCCCCCAGCGGGCAAACTACAATGAGCAGTTCTTC
>TRBV28|TRBJ1-5|NA|NA
CASSSSLEPQHF
TGTGCCAGCAGCTCTTCTTTAGAGCCCCAGCATTTT
>TRBV6-4|TRBJ2-6|NA|NA
CASSSGTLGGANVLTF
TGTGCCAGCAGCTCCGGGACCCTTGGGGGGGCCAACGTCCTGACTTTC
>TRBV7-9|TRBJ2-7|NA|TRBD2
CASSLSGSGVSEQYF
TGTGCCAGCAGCTTAAGTGGTAGCGGGGTTAGCGAGCAGTACTTC
>TRBV5-4|TRBJ1-1|NA|NA
CASSSLQVNTEAFF
TGTGCCAGCAGCTCTCTCCAGGTTAACACTGAAGCTTTCTTT
>TRBV7-9|TRBJ2-3|NA|NA
CASSLAGGTQYF
TGTGCCAGCAGCTTAGCCGGCGGGACGCAGTATTTT
>TRBV21-1|TRBJ2-7|NA|NA
CASRTGTSTYEQYF
TGTGCCAGCAGGACCGGGACTAGTACCTACGAGCAGTACTTC
>TRBV14|TRBJ2-7|NA|NA
CASSGLQAYEQYF
TGTGCCAGCAGCGGACTACAGGCCTACGAGCAGTACTTC
>TRBV7-7|TRBJ1-1|few|TRBD1
CASSRDRDTEAFF
TGTGCCAGCAGCCGGGACAGGGACACTGAAGCTTTCTTT
>TRBV15|TRBJ2-1|NA|NA
CATSRVGNSYNEQFF
TGTGCCACCAGCAGAGTGGGCAATTCCTACAATGAGCAGTTCTTC
>TRBV28|TRBJ1-6|NA|NA
CASSLVGLNNSPLHF
TGTGCCAGCAGTTTGGTGGGGCTTAATAATTCACCCCTCCACTTT
>TRBV19|TRBJ2-1|few|TRBD1
CASSLIRGQENEQFF
TGTGCCAGTAGTTTAATCAGGGGGCAAGAGAATGAGCAGTTCTTC
>TRBV7-3|TRBJ2-2|NA|NA
CASSPENTGELFF
TGTGCCAGCAGTCCGGAGAACACCGGGGAGCTGTTTTTT
>TRBV7-9|TRBJ1-1|NA|NA
CASGGRVLNTEAFF
TGTGCCAGCGGGGGACGTGTTCTCAACACTGAAGCTTTCTTT
>TRBV9|TRBJ2-3|NA|NA
CASSGTATGTDTQYF
TGTGCCAGCAGCGGGACTGCTACGGGCACAGATACGCAGTATTTT
>TRBV27|TRBJ2-7|NA|NA
CASSRDSAREQYF
TGTGCCAGCAGTCGGGACTCAGCCAGGGAGCAGTACTTC
>TRBV5-6|TRBJ2-7|NA|NA
CASSFITASYEQYF
TGTGCCAGCAGCTTTATCACTGCATCCTACGAGCAGTACTTC
>TRBV5-1|TRBJ2-5|NA|NA
CASSFGVRETQYF
TGCGCCAGCAGCTTCGGTGTCCGAGAGACCCAGTACTTC
>TRBV6-5|TRBJ2-7|NA|TRBD1
CASRNAGQGFNEQYF
TGTGCCAGCAGAAATGCGGGACAGGGCTTCAACGAGCAGTACTTC
>TRBV11-3|TRBJ1-1|NA|TRBD1
CASSFGTGDVEAFF
TGTGCCAGCAGCTTCGGGACAGGAGACGTTGAAGCTTTCTTT
>TRBV5-4|TRBJ1-6|NA|NA
CASSLQRPNSPLHF
TGTGCCAGCAGCTTGCAGCGGCCTAATTCACCCCTCCACTTT
>TRBV2|TRBJ1-1|NA|NA
CASSRASGRLNTEAFF
TGTGCCAGCAGTCGGGCCTCAGGGCGGCTGAACACTGAAGCTTTCTTT
>TRBV5-8|TRBJ2-3|NA|NA
CASSFGGPTDTQYF
TGTGCCAGCAGCTTCGGCGGACCCACAGATACGCAGTATTTT
>TRBV6-1|TRBJ2-4|NA|NA
CASSEKGRGAGMTKNIQYF
TGTGCCAGCAGTGAAAAAGGAAGAGGTGCGGGGATGACCAAAAACATTCAGTACTTC
>TRBV5-6|TRBJ2-3|NA|NA
CASSLPGTDTQYF
TGTGCCAGCAGCTTGCCAGGTACAGATACGCAGTATTTT
>TRBV7-3|TRBJ2-6|NA|NA
CASSLNRGSGANVLTF
TGTGCCAGCAGCTTAAATAGGGGCTCCGGGGCCAACGTCCTGACTTTC
>TRBV11-2|TRBJ1-2|NA|TRBD1
CASSFDRGDYGYTF
TGTGCCAGCAGCTTCGACAGGGGAGACTATGGCTACACCTTC
>TRBV9|TRBJ1-4|NA|TRBD1
CASSPPTGYELFF
TGTGCCAGCAGCCCACCGACAGGGTATGAACTGTTTTTT